Each of the 21 T cell receptor beta chains below was sequenced from the same sample in a study of vaccination effects on CD4 cells after COVID-19. Assay used: immunoSEQ multiplex PCR; TCRdb lists only in-frame clones, some missing. Found here are around 71,000 clones, approximately 79% of them singletons; the top ten hold approximately 4.3%. Ahead of sequencing, the ViraFEST assay grew antigen-specific CD4+ T cells using viral peptide pools. Scientists isolated CD4+ T cells after a roughly 9-day culture period ended. Having tested negative for nucleocapsid antibodies, the vaccine recipients showed no prior SARS-CoV-2 infection. Which antigens these TCRs recognize remains unknown. This specimen consisted of CD4+ T cells from PBMCs cultured with HCoV-OC43 spike peptides, obtained before COVID-19 vaccination. Subset noted: HCoV-OC43 spike overlapping peptide pool stimulation. Receptor source: a human donor who received a COVID-19 vaccine.

This clone has only one observation. V and J are TRBV25-1 and TRBJ2-5; D not resolved. Germline lookup yields CDR1 MGHDK and CDR2 SYGVNS. The CDR3 runs to 13 residues. V lost 6 bases, J lost 7 bases, and 15 bases lay in between. CDR3 protein: CASREVASATQYF. CDR3 sequence (DNA): TGTGCCAGCAGGGAAGTCGCGTCGGCGACCCAGTACTTC.

Only a few counts were recorded for this clone. V and J are TRBV10-3 and TRBJ1-6, with TRBD1 matching over 12 bases. This CDR3 spans 16 amino acids. Trimming cost V 0 bases and J 8 bases; bases outside gene matches: 2. Germline values: CDR1 ENHRY, CDR2 SYGVKD. For the CDR3, the DNA is TGTGCCATCAGTGAGTCGGGACAGGGGGCCGATTCACCCCTCCACTTT. As protein: CAISESGQGADSPLHF.

V gene TRBV10-1 combines with J gene TRBJ2-3, with unresolved D. Trimming pared 5 bases from V and 0 bases from J, leaving 12 bases between. Germline loops: CDR1 WNHNN, CDR2 SYGVQD (reference sequence). The length of the CDR3 is 15 residues. The CDR3 here is CASSIRQSSTDTQYF. The CDR3 nucleotides are TGCGCCAGCAGTATCCGACAATCTAGCACAGATACGCAGTATTTT.

The V gene is TRBV9, the J gene TRBJ1-1, with D uncertain. Between the trimmed V and J ends, which lost 4 bases and 4 bases, there was a span of 11 bases. This CDR3 has 13 residues. The germline CDR1 and CDR2 sequences are SGDLS and YYNGEE. The CDR3 sequence is CASSPPGITEAFF. The CDR3 DNA sequence: TGTGCCAGCAGCCCCCCCGGTATCACTGAAGCTTTCTTT. The complete variable domain, with remaining parts taken from reference TRBV9 and TRBJ1-1, reads DSGVTQTPKHLITATGQRVTLRCSPRSGDLSVYWYQQSLDQGLQFLIQYYNGEERAKGNILERFSAQQFPDLHSELNLSSLELGDSALYFCASSPPGITEAFFGQGTRLTVV.

V gene TRBV6-1 combines with J gene TRBJ2-3; 10 bases match TRBD2. From germline, CDR1 is MNHNS and CDR2 SASEGT. V lost 2 bases and J lost 6; bases outside the gene matches: 8. The CDR3 length is 16 residues. As DNA, the CDR3 is TGTGCCAGCAGTGAACAGCGGGGGGGCCCGGTGGATACGCAGTATTTT. Amino acid sequence: CASSEQRGGPVDTQYF.

This rearrangement joins TRBV29-1 to TRBJ1-2, with D possibly matching TRBD1 (6 bases). The CDR3 is made up of 13 amino acids. Germline assignment: CDR1 SQVTM and CDR2 ANQGSEA. V dropped 5 bases and J dropped 0 bases, with 10 bases sitting between them. DNA of the CDR3: TGCAGCGTTCAGGGGATGGCTAACTATGGCTACACCTTC. It encodes CSVQGMANYGYTF. Full variable domain (outside the CDR3, taken from reference TRBV29-1 and TRBJ1-2): SAVISQKPSRDICQRGTSLTIQCQVDSQVTMMFWYRQQPGQSLTLIATANQGSEATYESGFVIDKFPISRPNLTFSTLTVSNMSPEDSSIYLCSVQGMANYGYTFGSGTRLTVV.

This clone was recorded a few times. V and J are TRBV5-8 and TRBJ1-3, with TRBD1 matching over 7 bases. From germline, CDR1 is SGHTS and CDR2 YDEGEE. V lost 4 bases to trimming and J lost 3 bases; unmatched junction nucleotides: 13. The CDR3 loop spans 17 amino acids. The DNA for the CDR3 is TGTGCCAGCAGCCTGATCCCGACAGGGTCGTTTGGAAACACCATATATTTT. It translates to CASSLIPTGSFGNTIYF.

V usage is TRBV3-1 (or the pseudogene TRBV3-2) and J usage is TRBJ2-5, with D possibly matching TRBD2 (7 bases). CDR1 is LGHDT and CDR2 is YNNKEL in the germline V gene (reference sequence). This CDR3 contains 13 residues. V gave up 4 bases and J gave up 5 bases, with 11 bases separating them. The CDR3, as DNA: TGTGCCAGCAGCCGAGGGGGAGGGGAGACCCAGTACTTC. Its translation: CASSRGGGETQYF.

The chain uses TRBV19 and TRBJ1-3; D is ambiguous. The germline V and J ends were trimmed by 2 bases and 0 bases, with 14 bases remaining between them. This CDR3 is 17 amino acids long. Germline lookup yields CDR1 LNHDA and CDR2 SQIVND (reference sequence). CDR3 in amino acids: CASSIWSGSRSGNTIYF. The CDR3 DNA follows: TGTGCCAGTAGTATATGGTCTGGTAGCCGCTCTGGAAACACCATATATTTT.

This sequence joins TRBV25-1 and TRBJ2-1; 12 bases align to TRBD2. After removal of 4 bases from V and 3 bases from J, the junction contained 4 bases not matched to a gene. The germline V gene encodes CDR1 MGHDK and CDR2 SYGVNS. The CDR3 has 16 residues. DNA of the CDR3: TGTGCCAGCAGTGGATTGGGACTAGCGGGCTACAATGAGCAGTTCTTC. Its translation is CASSGLGLAGYNEQFF.

The CDR3 loop reads CASSSRAPNEKLFF. CDR3 nucleotide sequence: TGTGCCAGTAGTTCCCGGGCCCCTAATGAAAAACTGTTTTTT. This rearrangement joins TRBV19 to TRBJ1-4; no clear D gene. Germline CDR1 LNHDA, CDR2 SQIVND (reference sequence). Trimming stripped 5 bases from V and 3 bases from J, with 10 bases between. This CDR3 contains 14 residues.

CDR3 region: CASSPESQRNQPQHF. The CDR3 DNA sequence: TGTGCCAGCTCACCAGAGAGTCAGAGAAATCAGCCCCAGCATTTT. The V call is TRBV18, the J call TRBJ1-5; no clear D gene. Trimming left V 2 bases short and J 4 bases short, with 12 bases between. This CDR3 comprises 15 residues. Germline loops: CDR1 KGHSH, CDR2 LQKENI. Combining the CDR3 with reference TRBV18 and TRBJ1-5 gives the whole variable domain NAGVMQNPRHLVRRRGQEARLRCSPMKGHSHVYWYRQLPEEGLKFMVYLQKENIIDESGMPKERFSAEFPKEGPSILRIQQVVRGDSAAYFCASSPESQRNQPQHFGDGTRLSIL.

The chain is built from TRBV2 and TRBJ2-7; 8 nucleotides match TRBD2. The V segment lost 10 bases and the J segment 7 bases; nucleotides outside the gene matches: 9. The CDR3 is 12 amino acids. Germline V gene sequence: CDR1 SNHLY, CDR2 FYNNEI. For the CDR3, the DNA is TGTGCCACCGAGTCGGGGGGGCGGGAGCAGTACGTC. It yields the protein CATESGGREQYV.

This clone has a single count. This rearrangement joins TRBV5-1 to TRBJ2-6; a weak D match, TRBD1 (6 bases). V lost 7 bases, J lost 4 bases, and 9 bases lay in between. The germline V gene encodes CDR1 SGHRS and CDR2 YFSETQ. This CDR3 contains 13 residues. The CDR3: CASGTNGANVLTF. CDR3 DNA sequence: TGCGCCAGCGGGACAAACGGGGCCAACGTCCTGACTTTC.

The V and J genes are TRBV15 and TRBJ1-2; a weak D match, TRBD1 (5 bases). Looked up from germline, CDR1 is LNHNV and CDR2 is YYDKDF (reference sequence). The CDR3 covers 15 residues. V was shortened by 1 base and J by 8 bases, with 17 bases between the two germline ends. The CDR3 loop is CATSRGGTAAGGYTF. The CDR3 DNA sequence: TGTGCCACCAGCAGAGGGGGCACAGCCGCGGGGGGCTACACCTTC.

J is TRBJ2-1 and V is TRBV5-1, with D perhaps matching TRBD1 or TRBD2 (8 bases each). V was pared by 3 bases and J by 0 bases, with 19 bases between. This CDR3 has 18 residues. Germline V CDR1 and CDR2: SGHRS, YFSETQ. The CDR3 sequence is CASSSQGARGASYNEQFF. The CDR3 DNA follows: TGCGCCAGCAGCTCCCAGGGGGCGCGGGGGGCCTCCTACAATGAGCAGTTCTTC.

The genes are TRBV30 and TRBJ2-4; 11 bases match TRBD1. Germline values: CDR1 GTSNPN, CDR2 SVGIG (reference sequence). V shed 2 bases, J shed 0 bases, and the junction held 9 bases outside the gene matches. The CDR3 contains 18 residues. CDR3 bases: TGTGCCTGGAGTCCCCCGGACAGGGGGCCTCTAGCCAAAAACATTCAGTACTTC. Translation gives CAWSPPDRGPLAKNIQYF.

In this sample, this clone turned up a few times. The gene calls are TRBV7-7 and TRBJ2-5; 9 nucleotides line up with TRBD2. There are 15 residues in the CDR3. V was clipped by 1 base and J by 5 bases; unmatched bases: 5. Germline CDR1 SSHAT, CDR2 FNYEAQ (reference sequence). CDR3 bases: TGTGCCAGCAGCTTAGGATTAGCGGGGGTGGAGACCCAGTACTTC. Translating it yields CASSLGLAGVETQYF.

The chain has TRBV5-4 and TRBJ1-2; possible D gene TRBD1, 6 bases. Germline CDR1 SGHNT, CDR2 YYREEE (reference sequence). The length of the CDR3 is 12 residues. The germline V and J ends were trimmed by 8 bases and 2 bases, with 10 bases remaining between them. The CDR3 nucleotides read TGTGCCAGTCACAGGGAGAACTATGGCTACACCTTC. It is translated as CASHRENYGYTF. Based on the CDR3 plus reference TRBV5-4 and TRBJ1-2, the full variable domain is ETGVTQSPTHLIKTRGQQVTLRCSSQSGHNTVSWYQQALGQGPQFIFQYYREEENGRGNFPPRFSGLQFPNYSSELNVNALELDDSALYLCASHRENYGYTFGSGTRLTVV.

This clone has a handful of counts. The J gene is TRBJ1-3, the V gene TRBV7-8; D gene unclear. There are 15 residues in the CDR3. Trimming took off 5 bases at V and 0 bases at J, with 11 bases between the two ends. Germline V gene sequence: CDR1 SGHVS, CDR2 FQNEAQ. The CDR3 sequence is CASSPGPSSGNTIYF. The CDR3 region has the DNA TGTGCCAGCAGCCCCGGACCGAGCTCTGGAAACACCATATATTTT. Full variable domain (outside the CDR3, taken from reference TRBV7-8 and TRBJ1-3): GAGVSQSPRYKVAKRGQDVALRCDPISGHVSLFWYQQALGQGPEFLTYFQNEAQLDKSGLPSDRFFAERPEGSVSTLKIQRTQQEDSAVYLCASSPGPSSGNTIYFGEGSWLTVV.

The chain has TRBV11-1 and TRBJ2-2, with 12 bases fitting TRBD2. This CDR3 has 16 amino acids. J gave up 3 bases and V 5 bases, and 4 bases lay outside the gene matches. Looked up from germline, CDR1 is SGHAT and CDR2 is FQDESV (reference sequence). The CDR3 sequence: CASSARLAGDTGELFF. The CDR3 nucleotides read TGTGCCAGCAGCGCACGACTAGCGGGGGACACCGGGGAGCTGTTTTTT.